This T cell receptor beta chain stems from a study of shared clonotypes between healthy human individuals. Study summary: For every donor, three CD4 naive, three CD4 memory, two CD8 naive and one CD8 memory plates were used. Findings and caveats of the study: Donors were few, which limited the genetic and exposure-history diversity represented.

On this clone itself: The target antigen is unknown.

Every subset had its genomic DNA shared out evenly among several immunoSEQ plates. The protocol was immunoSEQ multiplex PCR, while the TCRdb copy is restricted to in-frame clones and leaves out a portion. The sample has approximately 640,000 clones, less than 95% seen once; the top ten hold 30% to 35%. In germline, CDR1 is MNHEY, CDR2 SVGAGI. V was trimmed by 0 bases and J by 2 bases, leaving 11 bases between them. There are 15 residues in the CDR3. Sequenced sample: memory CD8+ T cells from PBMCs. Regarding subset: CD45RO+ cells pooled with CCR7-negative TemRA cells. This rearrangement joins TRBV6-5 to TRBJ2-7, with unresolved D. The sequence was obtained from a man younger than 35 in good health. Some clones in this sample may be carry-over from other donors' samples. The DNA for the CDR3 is TGTGCCAGCAGTTACTCGGTCCCCCTAACCTACGAGCAGTACTTC. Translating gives CASSYSVPLTYEQYF.